These T cell receptor beta chains were read from a single sample in a study of CD8+CD57+ T cells in acquired aplastic anemia. From the reads, TCRdb called clonotypes with MiXCR, one entry per CDR3 protein. The sample shows 150,000 to 160,000 distinct CDR3 sequences, just over 50% of them seen only once. The specimen was sorted CD4+, CD8+, or CD8+CD57+ T cells (not recorded which) from PBMCs. All receptors come from a human donor with aplastic anemia. Both conserved end residues are trimmed from each CDR3. D genes are given only for firm matches.

10 | TRBV29-1 | . | SVDPGTDTQY
16 | TRBV6-1 | TRBD2 | ASSRGTSGGMGTDTQY
12 | TRBV7-9 | . | ASNEVGGSEKLF
9 | TRBV20-1 | . | SENRDTEAF
14 | TRBV5-5 | . | ASRFAGSRGTGELF
13 | TRBV2 | TRBD1 | ASSVRGQVRITLH
14 | TRBV6-4 | TRBD2 | ASSDSASGALDTQY
13 | TRBV9 | TRBD1 | ASSVGDRAGNTIY
14 | TRBV11-1 | TRBD1 | ASTRGQGARDGEAF
14 | TRBV4-1 | . | ASSQDGGKLEAGYT
13 | TRBV6-2/TRBV6-3 | TRBD1 | ASSYPGGGNQPQH
12 | TRBV10-3 | . | ATQVGDGFYEQY
13 | TRBV4-1 | . | ASSQAPLESYEQY
13 | TRBV5-1 | . | ASSSWTVSSYEQY
10 | TRBV29-1 | . | SVGVGANVLT
8 | TRBV6-1 | . | ASGRDEQF
14 | TRBV6-1 | . | ASSEARGNLNYEQY
12 | TRBV19 | . | ASTPGPGANVLT
12 | TRBV6-5 | . | ASSYSRRTGELF
11 | TRBV3-1 | TRBD2 | ASSRGGPYEQY
13 | TRBV2 | TRBD1 | ASSGTGADSYEQY
11 | TRBV2 | . | ASNLDSQETQY
14 | TRBV25-1 | . | ATTPGGRFGNSPLH
10 | TRBV20-1 | . | SATRDGVGYT
11 | TRBV16 | . | ASNPQVNGELF
11 | TRBV6-5 | . | ASSYRRNTEAF
12 | TRBV10-3 | TRBD1 | AISEGTGRETQY
11 | TRBV11-3 | . | ASSPSRDNRKF
12 | TRBV20-1 | . | SARGSVVNNEQF
13 | TRBV12-3/TRBV12-4 | . | ASRYRTASTDTQY
12 | TRBV5-6 | . | ASSHYREWTEAF
13 | TRBV7-9 | . | ASSPLKTTNYGYT
13 | TRBV20-1 | TRBD2 | SASGTSGAQETQY
12 | TRBV7-8 | . | AISERGSGQPQH
12 | TRBV25-1 | . | ASSEYSTDREAF